What follows are 10 T cell receptor beta chains derived from one specimen sequenced in a study of OX40 agonist ivuxolimab in advanced cancers. Method: immunoSEQ multiplex PCR; TCRdb's copy keeps in-frame clones and lacks some. This sample has fewer than 65,000 clones, with 75% to 90% found just once. The specimen comprised CD4+ or CD8+ T cells sorted from blood, sampled in a trial of the OX40 agonist ivuxolimab. The receptors here all came from an adult with an advanced solid tumor such as melanoma, head and neck, liver or kidney cancer.

J is TRBJ2-7 and V is TRBV30, with 8 bases fitting TRBD1. The CDR3 is made up of 14 amino acids. Unmatched junction bases numbered 10, after V lost 4 bases and J lost 5 bases. The germline V gene encodes CDR1 GTSNPN and CDR2 SVGIG (reference sequence). CDR3 in DNA: TGTGCCTGGATGGGCGGACAGGGAGTCAACGAGCAGTACTTC. It codes for CAWMGGQGVNEQYF.

CDR3 in amino acids: CASSVGARGTGELFF. The CDR3 DNA sequence: TGTGCCAGCAGCGTAGGGGCCCGGGGGACCGGGGAGCTGTTTTTT. The chain is built from TRBV9 and TRBJ2-2; TRBD2 is a possible D gene (6 bases). The germline CDR1 and CDR2 sequences are SGDLS and YYNGEE. Deletions cut 0 bases from V and 5 bases from J, with 11 bases between. The CDR3 is 15 amino acids.

This chain connects TRBV4-2 to TRBJ2-1; 13 bases align to TRBD2. Germline CDR1 LGHNA, CDR2 YNFKEQ. CDR3 length: 18 residues. Unmatched junction bases numbered 6, after V lost 0 bases and J lost 4 bases. The CDR3 spells CASSQDWGLAGSYNEQFF. The CDR3 DNA reads TGTGCCAGCAGCCAAGATTGGGGACTAGCGGGGTCTTACAATGAGCAGTTCTTC.

The CDR3 sequence: CASSSSGGSTDTQYF. The DNA for the CDR3 is TGTGCCAGCAGCAGTAGCGGGGGCTCCACAGATACGCAGTATTTT. The V gene is TRBV7-9, the J gene TRBJ2-3; 9 bases match TRBD2. V shed 5 bases, J shed 2 bases, and the junction held 5 bases outside the gene matches. Germline CDR1 is SEHNR and CDR2 is FQNEAQ (reference sequence). The CDR3 has 15 amino acids.

The J gene is TRBJ2-1, the V gene TRBV19; 15 bases agree with TRBD2. The germline gives CDR1 LNHDA, CDR2 SQIVND (reference sequence). The CDR3 loop spans 15 amino acids. J was trimmed by 10 bases and V by 7 bases; bases with no gene match: 8. The CDR3 DNA reads as TGTGCCAGTAATCCCCCGGGACTAGCGGGAGGAGAGCAGTTCTTC. It translates to CASNPPGLAGGEQFF.

CDR3 amino acids: CASSLFGSAGVDEQYF. Here the CDR3 DNA reads TGTGCCAGCAGCTTATTCGGGTCGGCAGGGGTGGACGAGCAGTACTTC. This sequence joins TRBV7-2 and TRBJ2-7; D perhaps matches TRBD1 (6 bases). The V gene lost 2 bases and the J gene lost 5 bases, with 19 bases spanning the gap. CDR1 and CDR2 from the germline V gene are SGHTA and FQGNSA. The CDR3 has 16 amino acids.

This sequence joins TRBV19 and TRBJ2-7; possible D gene TRBD2, 5 bases. CDR1 is LNHDA, CDR2 SQIVND, per germline (reference sequence). The V gene lost 9 bases and the J gene lost 3 bases, with 12 bases spanning the gap. The CDR3 totals 12 residues. The CDR3 is CASPTRDYEQYF. CDR3 nucleotides: TGTGCCAGCCCGACCCGGGACTACGAGCAGTACTTC.

The J gene is TRBJ2-5, the V gene TRBV10-3; a weak D match, TRBD2 (5 bases). CDR1 ENHRY and CDR2 SYGVKD come from the germline V gene. This CDR3 comprises 13 residues. V shed 4 bases and J shed 1 base, with 7 bases lying between them. The CDR3 sequence: CAISAGLQETQYF. For the CDR3, the DNA is TGTGCCATCAGTGCCGGACTCCAAGAGACCCAGTACTTC.

This clone was seen only once. This rearrangement joins TRBV4-3 to TRBJ2-1; the match to TRBD2 covers 9 bases. The CDR3 runs 16 residues. The J segment lost 8 bases and the V segment lost 1 base, leaving 9 bases of the junction unmatched. Germline CDR1 and CDR2: LGHNA and YSLEER. CDR3 bases: TGCGCCAGCAGCCAAGGAGGGCGGGGGGGCCTGGATGAGCAGTTCTTC. Translation: CASSQGGRGGLDEQFF.

This clone was counted once. V is TRBV11-2 and J is TRBJ2-7, with no clear D. Trimming shortened V by 1 base and J by 3 bases, and 7 bases separated the two germline ends. Germline CDR1 SGHAT, CDR2 FQNNGV. CDR3 length equals 13 residues. CDR3 nucleotides: TGTGCCAGCAGCTTAGGGACCCTCTACGAGCAGTACTTC. Encoded protein: CASSLGTLYEQYF.